This T cell receptor beta chain was recorded in a study of T-cell reconstitution after alpha-beta-depleted transplantation in children. General observations from the study: Surviving recipient cells, namely T cells and thymic progenitors, were the source of high day-60 TCRbeta diversity in some patients. Hyperexpanded clones declined; after one year, newly produced T cells mostly supplied diversity.

This clonotype was observed a few times. Its specificity is not known. V lost 2 bases and J lost 3, with 5 bases in between. The CDR3 is 13 residues long. Germline CDR1 and CDR2: SGHRS and YFSETQ. For TCRbeta, the library was prepared with unique molecular identifiers. MiXCR was run by TCRdb on the PCR reads, yielding one entry per CDR3 protein. The table includes around 580,000 distinct CDR3 sequences, over 20% detected once. The sequence came from a boy under three years old with Wiskott-Aldrich syndrome, due to receive a stem cell transplant. The V and J genes are TRBV5-1 and TRBJ2-2; no clear D gene. The sample was PBMCs, taken before TCRalphabeta/CD19-depleted stem cell transplant. This chain's CDR3 is CASSFTDTGELFF. CDR3 DNA sequence: TGCGCCAGCAGCTTTACAGACACCGGGGAGCTGTTTTTT.